The source of this T cell receptor (beta chain) is a study of shared clonotypes between healthy human individuals. As for the study in general: CD4 naive and memory got three plates each, CD8 naive two, CD8 memory one.

General observations from the study: Clonotypes shared by all four sorted-subset donors had higher generation probabilities than non-shared clonotypes.

Only one count was recorded for this clone. Its antigen is still unknown. Clones were read by immunoSEQ multiplex PCR, and TCRdb kept only the in-frame ones, dropping some. The sample contains roughly 320,000 clones, roughly 87% of which appear only once. Trimming shortened V by 2 bases and J by 2 bases, and 11 bases separated the two germline ends. The CDR3 is 15 amino acids. Germline V gene sequence: CDR1 MDHEN, CDR2 SYDVKM. The sequence derives from a man in his late teens or twenties in good health. The sequenced material came from memory CD8+ T cells sorted from blood. The sample's subset: CD45RO+ cells pooled with CCR7-negative TemRA cells. The genes are TRBV28 and TRBJ2-3; D might be TRBD2 (5 bases). As DNA, the CDR3 is TGTGCCAGCAGTTTAATAGCGCCAGCCACAGATACGCAGTATTTT. Translating it yields CASSLIAPATDTQYF. Full variable domain (outside the CDR3, taken from reference TRBV28 and TRBJ2-3): DVKVTQSSRYLVKRTGEKVFLECVQDMDHENMFWYRQDPGLGLRLIYFSYDVKMKEKGDIPEGYSVSREKKERFSLILESASTNQTSMYLCASSLIAPATDTQYFGPGTRLTVL.